The TCR beta chain described here comes from a study of CD8 T cells in Susac syndrome. Reverse transcription of 0.5 to 1 ug RNA was performed with random hexamers. TCRdb redid the calling of the immunoSEQ multiplex PCR reads with MiXCR, one entry per CDR3 protein. The sample yields about 150,000 distinct CDR3 sequences, approximately 94% seen once. This CDR3 region has 14 residues. Trimming pared 7 bases from V and 3 bases from J, leaving 16 bases between. Germline V gene sequence: CDR1 DFQATT, CDR2 SNEGSKA (reference sequence). The sample was CD4+ T cells from PBMCs. The sequence came from a human donor in good health. The rearrangement links TRBV20-1 to TRBJ1-5; no definite D call. In DNA form, the CDR3 reads TGCAGTGTAGCTAGCCAGGTTAACAATCAGCCCCAGCATTTT. It encodes CSVASQVNNQPQHF.